Here is one T cell receptor (beta chain) with its context. No antigen is known for it. This record belongs to a study of cytomegalovirus exposure and HLA in healthy donors. This PCR relied on a set of 60 Vbeta primers and 13 Jbeta primers. Some clones are missing from TCRdb's copy, which holds only in-frame ones; the method was immunoSEQ multiplex PCR. The sample holds 150,000 to 250,000 clones, approximately 85% seen once. Likely unrecorded immune exposures existed in these nominally healthy donors. General study points: Solely CMV serostatus was available to characterize immune exposure. As a later analysis revealed, the rate of TCR association differed by HLA locus, with DRB1 most and HLA-C fewest. Most TCR sequences were seen very rarely across donors, but some public TCRs occurred in many.

This CDR3 spans 16 amino acids. The ends lost 2 bases at V and 3 bases at J; junction bases unmatched: 5. The V gene's germline CDR1 is SGHVS and CDR2 FNYEAQ. The source is a woman aged 45-65 years in good health and CMV-seronegative. Sequenced sample: PBMCs. The chain combines TRBV7-6 with TRBJ2-2; the match to TRBD1 covers 8 bases. CDR3 bases: TGTGCCAGCAGCTTATTAGGACAGGGCTACACCGGGGAGCTGTTTTTT. Translated, it gives CASSLLGQGYTGELFF.